The 22 T cell receptor beta chains below all came from one sample that was sequenced in a study of T cell repertoires in cytomegalovirus infection. Each CDR3 protein gets one entry after TCRdb re-called the reads with MiXCR. This table holds 650,000 to 900,000 distinct CDR3 sequences, over 25% found once. Their specific antigens are unknown. The specimen was cultured CD8+ T cells from PBMCs, collected from culture after CMV antigen stimulation. Every receptor here comes from a human donor in good health (CMV status not recorded). Some clones in this sample may be carry-over from other donors' samples.

The chain employs TRBV9 and TRBJ1-2; weak D call: TRBD1 (6 bases). The CDR3 is 15 amino acids. Trimming cost V 3 bases and J 4 bases, with 16 bases left between them. CDR1 is SGDLS, CDR2 YYNGEE, per germline. The CDR3 loop is CASSEGGGNAYGYTF. In DNA form, the CDR3 reads TGTGCCAGCAGCGAGGGGGGGGGGAACGCCTATGGCTACACCTTC.

This clonotype was observed a few times. The rearrangement uses TRBV7-9 and TRBJ2-2; a possible D gene is TRBD2 (6 bases). Deletions cut 6 bases from V and 0 bases from J, with 14 bases between. Germline V CDR1 and CDR2: SEHNR, FQNEAQ (reference sequence). The CDR3 consists of 16 residues. The CDR3 region has the DNA TGTGCCAGCAGGGCCGAGCGGGTGGCGAACACCGGGGAGCTGTTTTTT. Amino acid sequence: CASRAERVANTGELFF.

This chain joins TRBV7-9 and TRBJ1-1, with no clear D. V dropped 4 bases and J dropped 7 bases, with 7 bases sitting between them. CDR3 size: 11 residues. Germline V gene lookup returns CDR1 SEHNR and CDR2 FQNEAQ (reference sequence). The CDR3 region is CASSWEYEAFF. Here the CDR3 DNA reads TGTGCCAGCAGCTGGGAGTATGAAGCTTTCTTT.

Ten or more counts support this clonotype. The chain carries TRBV7-9 and TRBJ1-2; D remains ambiguous. This CDR3 contains 13 residues. CDR1 is SEHNR and CDR2 is FQNEAQ in the germline V gene (reference sequence). V was cut by 6 bases and J by 0 bases, with 8 bases left in between. The CDR3: CASSRGTNYGYTF. In DNA form, the CDR3 reads TGTGCCAGCAGTAGAGGGACTAACTATGGCTACACCTTC.

The chain links TRBV19 to TRBJ2-1; the match to TRBD2 covers 13 bases. The germline V gene encodes CDR1 LNHDA and CDR2 SQIVND (reference sequence). The CDR3 runs to 17 residues. Trimming removed 3 bases from V and 6 bases from J; junction bases left unmatched: 8. The CDR3 region is CASSIKRGLAGINEQFF. Written as DNA, the CDR3 is TGTGCCAGTAGTATTAAAAGGGGACTAGCGGGGATCAATGAGCAGTTCTTC.

This clonotype was seen only a few times. This chain links TRBV5-6 with TRBJ2-7, with 8 bases matching TRBD1. V lost 5 bases and J lost 2; bases outside the gene matches: 3. The length of the CDR3 is 13 residues. Germline CDR1 is SGHDT and CDR2 is YYEEEE. For the CDR3, the DNA is TGTGCCAGCAGGGGACAGGCCACCTACGAGCAGTACGTC. The encoded protein is CASRGQATYEQYV.

This clonotype has a count of ten or more. V gene TRBV7-6 combines with J gene TRBJ1-4; 10 bases are a match to TRBD1. After removal of 5 bases from V and 7 bases from J, the junction contained 4 bases not matched to a gene. Germline V gives CDR1 SGHVS, CDR2 FNYEAQ. This CDR3 comprises 14 residues. As DNA, the CDR3 is TGTGCCAGCAGCCCCGGGACAGGGGCTGAAAAACTGTTTTTT. As protein: CASSPGTGAEKLFF.

This clonotype came up a few times. One end of the junction fails to match germline, which may point to a read error. The V and J genes are TRBV7-7 and TRBJ2-5, with a tentative D call TRBD1 (6 bases). The CDR3 loop spans 15 amino acids. The V gene's germline CDR1 is SSHAT and CDR2 FNYEAQ (reference sequence). CDR3 residues: CASSLGPGQEETQYF. Written as DNA, the CDR3 is TGTGCTAGCAGCTTGGGACCGGGACAAGAAGAGACCCAGTACTTC.

This clonotype was observed at least ten times. The gene calls are TRBV28 and TRBJ1-2; TRBD1 matches 9 bases. This CDR3 is 19 amino acids long. Per germline, CDR1 MDHEN and CDR2 SYDVKM. The V gene end was trimmed by 2 bases and the J gene end by 4 bases; junction bases not matched to a gene: 17. In DNA, the CDR3 is TGTGCCAGCAGTTTAGAGAGCCTCGGGACAGGGCCTGTCCGCTATGGCTACACCTTC. Its translation: CASSLESLGTGPVRYGYTF.

The rearrangement uses TRBV9 and TRBJ2-2; D not certain. Germline-derived CDR1 and CDR2 are SGDLS and YYNGEE. The CDR3 runs to 17 residues. The V gene lost 3 bases and the J gene lost 4 bases, with 19 bases spanning the gap. Here the CDR3 DNA reads TGTGCCAGCAGCGAGACCGCCGGGCCCCGGATCACCGGGGAGCTGTTTTTT. This gives the protein CASSETAGPRITGELFF.

The V and J genes are TRBV27 and TRBJ2-5; D possibly uses TRBD1 or TRBD2 (5 bases each). Germline values: CDR1 MNHEY, CDR2 SMNVEV (reference sequence). V lost 2 bases, J lost 5 bases, and 12 bases lay in between. This CDR3 contains 14 residues. Here the CDR3 DNA reads TGTGCCAGCAGTTTAAGAGGGGATGGCGAGACCCAGTACTTC. Encoded protein: CASSLRGDGETQYF.

The chain recombines TRBV6-2 or TRBV6-3 with TRBJ1-6; possibly TRBD1 for D (6 bases). CDR3 length: 17 residues. The V and J ends lost 6 bases and 0 bases respectively, with 15 bases between them. Germline values: CDR1 MNHEY, CDR2 SVGEGT. The CDR3, as DNA: TGTGCCAGCAGCCCTGGACGGGGGCGCTCCTATAATTCACCCCTCCACTTT. Translating gives CASSPGRGRSYNSPLHF.

This chain connects TRBV7-9 to TRBJ2-2, with no clear D. The CDR3 is made up of 14 amino acids. Deletions cut 2 bases from V and 4 bases from J, with 8 bases between. Looked up from germline, CDR1 is SEHNR and CDR2 is FQNEAQ (reference sequence). The CDR3 sequence: CASSLLPTTGELFF. CDR3 nucleotide sequence: TGTGCCAGCAGCTTACTCCCGACCACCGGGGAGCTGTTTTTT.

The chain couples TRBV7-8 to TRBJ2-5; 7 bases fit TRBD1. Germline V lookup: CDR1 SGHVS, CDR2 FQNEAQ. The CDR3 runs to 15 residues. V shed 5 bases, J shed 2 bases, and the junction held 8 bases outside the gene matches. CDR3 sequence: CASSGWTGEQETQYF. CDR3 DNA sequence: TGTGCCAGCAGCGGGTGGACAGGAGAACAAGAGACCCAGTACTTC. The variable domain in full, completed from reference TRBV7-8 and TRBJ2-5, reads GAGVSQSPRYKVAKRGQDVALRCDPISGHVSLFWYQQALGQGPEFLTYFQNEAQLDKSGLPSDRFFAERPEGSVSTLKIQRTQQEDSAVYLCASSGWTGEQETQYFGPGTRLLVL.

This clonotype was found a few times. This sequence joins TRBV24-1 and TRBJ2-3; 8 nucleotides agree with TRBD1. This CDR3 comprises 18 residues. Germline-derived CDR1 and CDR2 are KGHDR and SFDVKD. With V trimmed by 3 bases and J by 3 bases, 13 bases remained unmatched. CDR3 DNA: TGTGCCACCAGTGATACCTACGGCTGGACAGGGAAAACAGATACGCAGTATTTT. It translates to CATSDTYGWTGKTDTQYF.

This clonotype appeared many times. V is TRBV7-6 and J is TRBJ2-2; no clear D. The CDR3 loop spans 13 amino acids. The germline V gene has CDR1 SGHVS and CDR2 FNYEAQ. V shed 2 bases and J shed 6 bases, with 7 bases lying between them. CDR3 residues: CASSLTYPGELFF. The CDR3 DNA reads as TGTGCCAGCAGCTTAACGTACCCCGGGGAGCTGTTTTTT. Filled out from reference TRBV7-6 and TRBJ2-2, the complete variable domain reads GAGVSQSPRYKVTKRGQDVALRCDPISGHVSLYWYRQALGQGPEFLTYFNYEAQQDKSGLPNDRFSAERPEGSISTLTIQRTEQRDSAMYRCASSLTYPGELFFGEGSRLTVL.

J is TRBJ1-4 and V is TRBV6-6, with TRBD1 matching over 9 bases. The CDR3 sequence is 15 residues long. Per the germline V gene, CDR1 is MNHNY and CDR2 is SVGAGI (reference sequence). V shed 5 bases and J 8 bases; nucleotides not matched to a gene: 9. CDR3 in DNA: TGTGCCAGCAGTCCCCCCAGGGACAGGGACGAAAAACTGTTTTTT. Translated: CASSPPRDRDEKLFF.

This clonotype was seen a few times. CDR3 DNA: TGTGCCAGCAGTTTATCGGGGAGGTACGAGCAGTACTTC. It codes for CASSLSGRYEQYF. This chain connects TRBV27 to TRBJ2-7, with D possibly TRBD2 on 6 matching bases. Germline V CDR1 and CDR2: MNHEY, SMNVEV (reference sequence). This CDR3 region has 13 residues. V shed 0 bases and J shed 4 bases, with 7 bases lying between them.

This clonotype has a handful of counts. V usage is TRBV7-6 and J usage is TRBJ2-7; the match to TRBD1 covers 12 bases. Trimming at V came to 7 bases and at J to 6 bases, leaving 7 bases not matched to a gene. The CDR3 consists of 14 residues. Germline-derived CDR1 and CDR2 are SGHVS and FNYEAQ. DNA of the CDR3: TGTGCCAGCACCCACCGGGACAGGGGGCGCGAGCAGTACTTC. This translates into CASTHRDRGREQYF.

This clonotype occurred a few times. CDR3 protein: CASSYNTQFTEAFF. For the CDR3, the DNA is TGTGCCAGCAGTTACAACACTCAGTTCACTGAAGCTTTCTTT. The chain uses TRBV6-5 and TRBJ1-1; D not certain. The CDR3 has 14 amino acids. The germline CDR1 and CDR2 sequences are MNHEY and SVGAGI. The ends were cut back, 2 bases at V and 4 bases at J, with 11 bases in the middle.

This clonotype turned up a few times. The V gene is TRBV6-2 or TRBV6-3, the J gene TRBJ2-5; D might be TRBD1 (5 bases). Between the trimmed V and J ends, which lost 2 bases and 3 bases, there was a span of 7 bases. The CDR3 runs to 13 residues. From germline, CDR1 is MNHEY and CDR2 SVGEGT. The CDR3 sequence: CASSYAREETQYF. The CDR3 bases are TGTGCCAGCAGTTACGCCAGGGAAGAGACCCAGTACTTC.

The chain has TRBV20-1 and TRBJ2-3; 9 positions agree with TRBD2. The V and J ends lost 4 bases and 1 base, in that order; junction bases with no gene match: 15. There are 18 residues in the CDR3. Germline V gene sequence: CDR1 DFQATT, CDR2 SNEGSKA (reference sequence). The CDR3 DNA reads as TGCAGTGCTATAAACGAGCGGGGGGTTTCATATGGCACAGATACGCAGTATTTT. Amino acids: CSAINERGVSYGTDTQYF.